Listed here are 16 T cell receptor beta chains from one sample, sequenced in a study of T cells in Graves' hyperthyroidism and ophthalmopathy. From RNA transcripts, TCR beta CDR3 regions were amplified. An initial round of RT-PCR targeting the TCR CDR3 relied on the HTBI primer set. TCRdb recomputed calls from the multiplex PCR reads with MiXCR, one row per CDR3 protein. Of about 500,000 distinct CDR3 sequences listed, about 16% are singletons. Sequencing used blood. These receptors all stem from a woman between 25 and 40 years old with Graves' ophthalmopathy.

This clonotype has just a few counts. CDR3 loop: CASESRGTDTQYF. The CDR3 nucleotides are TGTGCCAGCGAGTCGAGGGGCACAGATACGCAGTATTTT. The chain has TRBV12-3 or TRBV12-4 and TRBJ2-3; weak D call: TRBD2 (5 bases). V was cut by 8 bases and J by 1 base, with 10 bases left in between. This CDR3 comprises 13 residues.

This clonotype was counted many times. The chain carries TRBV20-1 and TRBJ1-2; D remains unclear. The CDR3 is made up of 13 amino acids. Per the germline V gene, CDR1 is DFQATT and CDR2 is SNEGSKA (reference sequence). Trimming left V 5 bases short and J 1 base short, with 11 bases between. As DNA, the CDR3 is TGCAGTGCTGAAAATGGGCATAACTATGGCTACACCTTC. Amino acid sequence: CSAENGHNYGYTF.

For this clonotype: Just one base apart from a much larger clone, this may be a read error. The chain carries TRBV12-3 or TRBV12-4 and TRBJ1-1, with D perhaps TRBD1 (5 bases). Between the trimmed V and J ends, which lost 6 bases and 7 bases, there was a span of 9 bases. This CDR3 comprises 11 residues. CDR3 loop: CASRDNGEAFF. The DNA for the CDR3 is TGTGCCAGCAGGGACAACGGTGAAGCTTTCTTT.

The V gene is TRBV27, the J gene TRBJ1-5, with D tentatively TRBD1 (5 bases). V was pared by 3 bases and J by 4 bases, with 10 bases between. This CDR3 has 14 residues. The germline V gene has CDR1 MNHEY and CDR2 SMNVEV (reference sequence). CDR3 protein: CASSFQGSNQPQHF. The CDR3 region has the DNA TGTGCCAGCAGTTTCCAGGGCTCGAATCAGCCCCAGCATTTT.

This clonotype showed up many times. This chain joins TRBV28 and TRBJ2-7; no definite D call. V was trimmed by 2 bases and J by 3 bases, leaving 8 bases between them. This CDR3 is 13 amino acids long. Germline V gene lookup returns CDR1 MDHEN and CDR2 SYDVKM. CDR3 protein: CASSLNPHYEQYF. The CDR3 DNA is TGTGCCAGCAGTTTAAATCCCCACTACGAGCAGTACTTC.

The V gene is TRBV20-1, the J gene TRBJ2-7, with D perhaps TRBD1 (6 bases). V lost 2 bases and J 6 bases, leaving 14 bases between the germline ends. The CDR3 runs to 13 residues. CDR1 is DFQATT and CDR2 is SNEGSKA in the germline V gene (reference sequence). The CDR3 protein is CSARLTMTGEQYF. The DNA of the CDR3 is TGCAGTGCTAGATTGACAATGACAGGCGAGCAGTACTTC.

The chain is built from TRBV7-9 and TRBJ2-6, with D perhaps matching TRBD1 (5 bases). The V end was cut by 1 base, the J end by 0 bases, with 10 bases between. In germline, CDR1 is SEHNR, CDR2 FQNEAQ (reference sequence). The length of the CDR3 is 17 residues. CDR3 residues: CASSLGPQGSGANVLTF. The CDR3, as DNA: TGTGCCAGCAGCTTAGGACCCCAGGGCTCTGGGGCCAACGTCCTGACTTTC.

This clonotype has ten or more counts. The chain carries TRBV11-2 and TRBJ2-1; 8 positions agree with TRBD2. The germline gives CDR1 SGHAT, CDR2 FQNNGV. The CDR3 loop spans 17 amino acids. Trimming at V came to 1 base and at J to 4 bases, leaving 9 bases not matched to a gene. CDR3 sequence (DNA): TGTGCCAGCAGCTTAGGGGGTTGGCGGGAGGTTTACAATGAGCAGTTCTTC. Translation gives CASSLGGWREVYNEQFF.

This clonotype has a count of ten or more. The chain carries TRBV12-3 or TRBV12-4 and TRBJ2-5; 11 bases are a match to TRBD2. J gave up 5 bases and V 6 bases, and 2 bases lay outside the gene matches. The CDR3 totals 13 residues. The CDR3 sequence is CASRTSGMETQYF. The CDR3 DNA follows: TGTGCCAGCAGGACTAGCGGGATGGAGACCCAGTACTTC.

This clonotype was recorded many times. In nucleotides, the CDR3 is TGTGCCAGCAAAGGGACAGTCCAAGAGACCCAGTACTTC. It specifies CASKGTVQETQYF. V is TRBV6-2 or TRBV6-3 and J is TRBJ2-5; TRBD1 matches at 7 bases. The CDR3 length is 13 residues. Germline trimming cut 7 bases from V and 1 base from J; bases unmatched to any gene: 3. In germline, CDR1 is MNHEY, CDR2 SVGEGT.

This clonotype turned up a few times. The chain has TRBV18 and TRBJ1-6; 8 bases map to TRBD1. J lost 8 bases, V lost 3 bases, and 6 bases had no gene match. The germline V gene encodes CDR1 KGHSH and CDR2 LQKENI. The CDR3 loop spans 15 amino acids. As DNA, the CDR3 is TGTGCCAGCTCACCGTTTGACAGGGGCCATTCACCCCTCCACTTT. It specifies CASSPFDRGHSPLHF.

This clonotype was counted many times. This sequence joins TRBV28 and TRBJ2-7; D possibly uses TRBD1 or TRBD2 (5 bases each). Looked up from germline, CDR1 is MDHEN and CDR2 is SYDVKM. This CDR3 has 13 residues. Trimming removed 8 bases at V and 0 bases at J, with 11 bases between. The CDR3 region is CASGWGSSYEQYF. CDR3 DNA: TGTGCCAGCGGGTGGGGGAGCTCCTACGAGCAGTACTTC.

The chain carries TRBV27 and TRBJ2-2; 7 bases line up with TRBD2. The V gene end was trimmed by 7 bases and the J gene end by 5 bases; junction bases not matched to a gene: 10. The V gene's germline CDR1 is MNHEY and CDR2 SMNVEV (reference sequence). This CDR3 region has 15 residues. As DNA, the CDR3 is TGTGCCAGCACCTCATGGGGGGGTGGGACCGGGGAGCTGTTTTTT. Its protein is CASTSWGGGTGELFF.

CDR3 sequence: CASSLEGTSGGAEQFF. In nucleotides, the CDR3 is TGTGCCAGCAGCTTAGAAGGGACTAGCGGGGGGGCAGAGCAGTTCTTC. The chain links TRBV7-2 to TRBJ2-1; 16 nucleotides line up with TRBD2. V lost 1 base and J lost 10; bases outside the gene matches: 4. This CDR3 is 16 amino acids long. Germline lookup yields CDR1 SGHTA and CDR2 FQGNSA.

V gene TRBV3-1 combines with J gene TRBJ2-1; TRBD1 matches at 9 bases. V shed 1 base and J 6 bases; nucleotides not matched to a gene: 7. This CDR3 contains 16 residues. CDR1 and CDR2 (germline): LGHDT, YNNKEL (reference sequence). This CDR3 is CASSQGGQGSGNEQFF. The CDR3 nucleotides read TGTGCCAGCAGCCAAGGGGGACAGGGTAGCGGCAATGAGCAGTTCTTC.

This clonotype was counted between two and nine times. This chain uses TRBV20-1 with TRBJ2-2; no definite D call. Germline-derived CDR1 and CDR2 are DFQATT and SNEGSKA (reference sequence). The CDR3 is made up of 15 amino acids. The V gene lost 6 bases and the J gene lost 5 bases, with 19 bases spanning the gap. The CDR3 region is CSASGPGSGTGELFF. CDR3 nucleotides: TGCAGTGCCTCTGGACCCGGGTCCGGAACCGGGGAGCTGTTTTTT.